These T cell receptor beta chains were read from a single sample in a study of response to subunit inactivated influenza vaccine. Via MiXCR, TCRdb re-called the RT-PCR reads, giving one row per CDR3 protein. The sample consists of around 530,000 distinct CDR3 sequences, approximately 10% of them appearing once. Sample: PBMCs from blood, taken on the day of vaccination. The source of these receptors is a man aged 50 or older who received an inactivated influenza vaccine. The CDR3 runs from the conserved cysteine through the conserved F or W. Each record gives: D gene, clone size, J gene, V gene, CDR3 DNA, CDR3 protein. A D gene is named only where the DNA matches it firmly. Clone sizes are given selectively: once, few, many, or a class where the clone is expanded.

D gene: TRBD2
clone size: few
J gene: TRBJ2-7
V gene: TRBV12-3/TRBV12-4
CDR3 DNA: TGTGCCAGCAGTTTCGGGGGGACTTCTTTGGGCTCCTACGAGCAGTACTTC
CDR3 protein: CASSFGGTSLGSYEQYF

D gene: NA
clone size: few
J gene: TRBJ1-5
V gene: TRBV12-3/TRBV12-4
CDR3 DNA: TGTGCCAGCAGTTTAAGGGGAACTAATAATCAGCCCCAGCATTTT
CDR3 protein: CASSLRGTNNQPQHF

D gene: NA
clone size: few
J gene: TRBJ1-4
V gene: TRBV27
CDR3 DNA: TGTGCCAGCAGTCGCAAGGAGCGAGAAAAACTGTTTTTT
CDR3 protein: CASSRKEREKLFF

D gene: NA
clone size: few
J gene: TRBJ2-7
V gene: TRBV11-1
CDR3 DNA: TGTGCCAGCGGCACACAGGGTTTCTACGAGCAGTACTTC
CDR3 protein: CASGTQGFYEQYF

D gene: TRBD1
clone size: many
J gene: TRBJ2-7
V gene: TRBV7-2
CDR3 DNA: TGTGCCAGCAGCTTAGACGACAGGGTTGGTTACGAGCAGTACTTC
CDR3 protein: CASSLDDRVGYEQYF

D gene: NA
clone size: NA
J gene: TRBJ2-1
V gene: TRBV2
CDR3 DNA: TGTGCCAGCAGTGAAGCGCTTTTGGATGAGCAGTTCTTC
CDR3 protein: CASSEALLDEQFF

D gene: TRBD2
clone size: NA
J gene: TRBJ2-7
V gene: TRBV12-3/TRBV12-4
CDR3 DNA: TGTGCCAGCAGTCTCCTGACTAGCGGAGTTACCTACGAGCAGTACTTC
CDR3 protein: CASSLLTSGVTYEQYF

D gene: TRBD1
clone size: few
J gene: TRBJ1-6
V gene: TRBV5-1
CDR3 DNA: TGCGCCAGCAGCCTCGAGGGCCCAGGGGGATCACCCCTCCACTTT
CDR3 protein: CASSLEGPGGSPLHF

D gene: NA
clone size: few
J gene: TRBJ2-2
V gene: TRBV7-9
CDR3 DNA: TGTGCCAGCAGCTTTATAGGGGGGCACGAGGAGCTGTTTTTT
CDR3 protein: CASSFIGGHEELFF

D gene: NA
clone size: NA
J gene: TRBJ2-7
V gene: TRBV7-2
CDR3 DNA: TGTGCCAGCAGCCGCACAGGCATCCCATCCACATACGAGCAGTACTTC
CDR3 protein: CASSRTGIPSTYEQYF